This T cell receptor (beta chain) was recovered during a study of Graves' ophthalmopathy and Graves' hyperthyroidism. The study, taken as a whole, reports: This model predicted ophthalmopathy progression (sensitivity around 71%, specificity approximately 77%).

Researchers took RNA transcripts and amplified TCR beta CDR3 regions from them. HTBI primers were employed in first-round RT-PCR, then a second-round multiplex PCR followed. TCRdb reanalysed the multiplex PCR reads using MiXCR and keeps one entry per CDR3 protein. Seen here are hundreds of thousands of distinct CDR3 sequences, 20% to 25% observed once, and the top ten hold 43%. At least ten counts were recorded for this clonotype. Its antigen remains unidentified. The germline V and J ends were trimmed by 4 bases and 0 bases, with 13 bases remaining between them. The CDR3 sequence is 15 residues long. CDR1 is SGHRS and CDR2 is YFSETQ in the germline V gene.

Sequenced material: peripheral blood. The sequence was collected from a woman in her 50s with Graves' ophthalmopathy. The rearrangement uses TRBV5-1 and TRBJ1-1; D may be TRBD1 (5 bases). The CDR3 here is CASSTNTGMNTEAFF. The DNA of the CDR3 is TGCGCCAGCAGCACAAATACAGGAATGAACACTGAAGCTTTCTTT. Supplemented by reference TRBV5-1 and TRBJ1-1, the full variable domain reads KAGVTQTPRYLIKTRGQQVTLSCSPISGHRSVSWYQQTPGQGLQFLFEYFSETQRNKGNFPGRFSGRQFSNSRSEMNVSTLELGDSALYLCASSTNTGMNTEAFFGQGTRLTVV.